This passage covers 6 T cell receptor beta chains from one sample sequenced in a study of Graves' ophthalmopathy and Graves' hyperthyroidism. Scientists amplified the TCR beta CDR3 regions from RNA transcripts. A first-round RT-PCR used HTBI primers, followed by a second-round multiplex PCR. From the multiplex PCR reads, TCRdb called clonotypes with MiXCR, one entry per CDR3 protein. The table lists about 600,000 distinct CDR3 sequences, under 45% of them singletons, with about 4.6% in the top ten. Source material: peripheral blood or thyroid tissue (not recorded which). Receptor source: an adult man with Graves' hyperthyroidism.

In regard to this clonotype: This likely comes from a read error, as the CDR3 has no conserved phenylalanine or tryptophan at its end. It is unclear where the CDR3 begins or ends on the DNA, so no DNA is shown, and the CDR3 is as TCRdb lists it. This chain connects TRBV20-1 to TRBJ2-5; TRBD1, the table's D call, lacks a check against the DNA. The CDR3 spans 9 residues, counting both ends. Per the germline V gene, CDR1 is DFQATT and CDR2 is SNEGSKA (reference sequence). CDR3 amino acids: CSASDRGNL.

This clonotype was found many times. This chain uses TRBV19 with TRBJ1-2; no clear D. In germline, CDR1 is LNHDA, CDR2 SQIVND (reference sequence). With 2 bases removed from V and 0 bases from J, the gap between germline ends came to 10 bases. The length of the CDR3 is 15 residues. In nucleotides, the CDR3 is TGTGCCAGTAGTATACGGTCAGACCCTAACTATGGCTACACCTTC. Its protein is CASSIRSDPNYGYTF.

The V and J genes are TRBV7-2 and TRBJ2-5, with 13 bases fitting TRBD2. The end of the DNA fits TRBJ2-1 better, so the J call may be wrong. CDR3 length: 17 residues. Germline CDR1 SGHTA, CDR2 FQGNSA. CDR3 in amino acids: CASSTRVLAGGPDEQFF. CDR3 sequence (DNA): TGTGCCAGCAGCACGCGCGTACTAGCGGGAGGGCCCGATGAGCAGTTCTTC.

As DNA, the CDR3 is TGTGCCAGCAGTCCCCAGGGGGCGGCTTTCTTT. This sequence encodes CASSPQGAAFF. This rearrangement joins TRBV2 to TRBJ1-1, with 8 nucleotides matching TRBD1. The J segment lost 11 bases and the V segment lost 5 bases, leaving 4 bases of the junction unmatched. Germline loops: CDR1 SNHLY, CDR2 FYNNEI. This CDR3 has 11 amino acids.

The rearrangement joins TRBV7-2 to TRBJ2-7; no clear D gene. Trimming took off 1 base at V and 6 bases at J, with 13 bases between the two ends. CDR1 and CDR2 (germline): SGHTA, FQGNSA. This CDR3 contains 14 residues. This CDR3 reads CASSLVTPASEQYF. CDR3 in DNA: TGTGCCAGCAGCTTAGTCACGCCCGCCTCCGAGCAGTACTTC. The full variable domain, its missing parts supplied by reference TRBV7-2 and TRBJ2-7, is GAGVSQSPSNKVTEKGKDVELRCDPISGHTALYWYRQSLGQGLEFLIYFQGNSAPDKSGLPSDRFSAERTGGSVSTLTIQRTQQEDSAVYLCASSLVTPASEQYFGPGTRLTVT.

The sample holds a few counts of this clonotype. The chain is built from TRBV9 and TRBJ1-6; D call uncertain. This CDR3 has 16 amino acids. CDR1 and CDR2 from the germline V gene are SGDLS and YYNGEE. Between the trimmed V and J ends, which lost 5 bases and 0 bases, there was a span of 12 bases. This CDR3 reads CASSLRHPSYNSPLHF. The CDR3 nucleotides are TGTGCCAGCAGTTTAAGACACCCCTCCTATAATTCACCCCTCCACTTT.